A single TCR beta chain is shown here with its context. Its antigen remains unidentified. No base quality information exists; no much larger clone differs at one position. The CDR3 starts with the cysteine, ends with the phenylalanine, and has 15 residues. The kept DNA is CDR3 alone, 45 bases in frame from the first base. V and J are trimmed by 5 bases and 6 bases, and the gene matches miss 8 bases of the junction. Taken from the germline V gene, the CDR1 and CDR2 loops are MNHEY and SVGEGT. The source of the sample is a study of post-analysis software for immune sequencing data (dated by TCRdb to between 2014 and 2017). With regard to the full study: Recorded disease courses included relapsing-remitting, secondary progressive and progressive-relapsing multiple sclerosis, with some patients lacking subtype annotation. Patient repertoires were compared against roughly 11 previously published healthy control repertoires from donors aged 6 to 25 years. A subset of samples was prepared in parallel using single-end sample barcoding, then pooled and co-amplified after Illumina adapter ligation. General study outcomes and caveats: A handful of TRBV segments, including TRBV5-6, TRBV5-1 and TRBV20-1, were significantly more frequent in patients than controls. When samples were clustered directly using the F measure, samples prepared in the same batch co-clustered strongly, which prompted a batch-effect correction. Multiple sclerosis patients had significantly lower normalized Chao1 diversity than controls, a result that suggests substantial peripheral T-cell clonal expansion. The control group was slightly older than the multiple sclerosis patient group.

Library preparation used PCR. Sequencing used an Illumina HiSeq 2500. To reduce PCR and sequencing biases, unique molecular identifiers were built into the TCR beta cDNA libraries. Some 500,000 cDNA molecules were obtained for every 1 to 10 million input T cells, so each molecule roughly corresponded to one T cell. The patient libraries were prepared and sequenced using the same protocol as the earlier healthy control dataset. Within a given batch, samples were prepared together, multiplexed and sequenced on the same HiSeq lane. The original methods were these. MIGEC handled the raw barcoded reads, throwing out single-read molecular identifier groups before consensus assembly and CDR3 extraction. Clonotype tables were post-analysed with VDJtools, and diversity was normalized by down-sampling all datasets to the smallest sample size. To correct batch-related cross-sample contamination, repertoire overlap clustering matched CDR3 amino acid sequences but not nucleotide sequences. TCRdb itself trimmed the public reads at Q25 with fastp, ran MiXCR and retained productive beta chains. When rows share a CDR3 protein, they turn into one entry using the most common DNA and genes. The V and J calls follow TCRdb's processing rather than the paper's. Within this sample are roughly 800,000 distinct CDR3 sequences, with approximately 50% of them counted one time only. Approximately 4.4% of the sample belongs to the ten largest clones.

To demonstrate the VDJtools post-analysis software, TCR beta repertoires were profiled from the peripheral blood of 10 to 15 young patients with multiple sclerosis. The patients with multiple sclerosis were children and adolescents between about 6 and 17 years of age. The specimen sequenced was blood. The TCR was taken from a girl aged 5 to 17 with multiple sclerosis. The chain employs TRBV6-2 or TRBV6-3 and TRBJ2-1; TRBD2 lines up with 9 middle nucleotides. The CDR3 amino acid sequence is: CASSQWLAGSNEQFF. The DNA sequence reads TGTGCCAGCAGTCAGTGGCTAGCGGGATCCAATGAGCAGTTCTTC.